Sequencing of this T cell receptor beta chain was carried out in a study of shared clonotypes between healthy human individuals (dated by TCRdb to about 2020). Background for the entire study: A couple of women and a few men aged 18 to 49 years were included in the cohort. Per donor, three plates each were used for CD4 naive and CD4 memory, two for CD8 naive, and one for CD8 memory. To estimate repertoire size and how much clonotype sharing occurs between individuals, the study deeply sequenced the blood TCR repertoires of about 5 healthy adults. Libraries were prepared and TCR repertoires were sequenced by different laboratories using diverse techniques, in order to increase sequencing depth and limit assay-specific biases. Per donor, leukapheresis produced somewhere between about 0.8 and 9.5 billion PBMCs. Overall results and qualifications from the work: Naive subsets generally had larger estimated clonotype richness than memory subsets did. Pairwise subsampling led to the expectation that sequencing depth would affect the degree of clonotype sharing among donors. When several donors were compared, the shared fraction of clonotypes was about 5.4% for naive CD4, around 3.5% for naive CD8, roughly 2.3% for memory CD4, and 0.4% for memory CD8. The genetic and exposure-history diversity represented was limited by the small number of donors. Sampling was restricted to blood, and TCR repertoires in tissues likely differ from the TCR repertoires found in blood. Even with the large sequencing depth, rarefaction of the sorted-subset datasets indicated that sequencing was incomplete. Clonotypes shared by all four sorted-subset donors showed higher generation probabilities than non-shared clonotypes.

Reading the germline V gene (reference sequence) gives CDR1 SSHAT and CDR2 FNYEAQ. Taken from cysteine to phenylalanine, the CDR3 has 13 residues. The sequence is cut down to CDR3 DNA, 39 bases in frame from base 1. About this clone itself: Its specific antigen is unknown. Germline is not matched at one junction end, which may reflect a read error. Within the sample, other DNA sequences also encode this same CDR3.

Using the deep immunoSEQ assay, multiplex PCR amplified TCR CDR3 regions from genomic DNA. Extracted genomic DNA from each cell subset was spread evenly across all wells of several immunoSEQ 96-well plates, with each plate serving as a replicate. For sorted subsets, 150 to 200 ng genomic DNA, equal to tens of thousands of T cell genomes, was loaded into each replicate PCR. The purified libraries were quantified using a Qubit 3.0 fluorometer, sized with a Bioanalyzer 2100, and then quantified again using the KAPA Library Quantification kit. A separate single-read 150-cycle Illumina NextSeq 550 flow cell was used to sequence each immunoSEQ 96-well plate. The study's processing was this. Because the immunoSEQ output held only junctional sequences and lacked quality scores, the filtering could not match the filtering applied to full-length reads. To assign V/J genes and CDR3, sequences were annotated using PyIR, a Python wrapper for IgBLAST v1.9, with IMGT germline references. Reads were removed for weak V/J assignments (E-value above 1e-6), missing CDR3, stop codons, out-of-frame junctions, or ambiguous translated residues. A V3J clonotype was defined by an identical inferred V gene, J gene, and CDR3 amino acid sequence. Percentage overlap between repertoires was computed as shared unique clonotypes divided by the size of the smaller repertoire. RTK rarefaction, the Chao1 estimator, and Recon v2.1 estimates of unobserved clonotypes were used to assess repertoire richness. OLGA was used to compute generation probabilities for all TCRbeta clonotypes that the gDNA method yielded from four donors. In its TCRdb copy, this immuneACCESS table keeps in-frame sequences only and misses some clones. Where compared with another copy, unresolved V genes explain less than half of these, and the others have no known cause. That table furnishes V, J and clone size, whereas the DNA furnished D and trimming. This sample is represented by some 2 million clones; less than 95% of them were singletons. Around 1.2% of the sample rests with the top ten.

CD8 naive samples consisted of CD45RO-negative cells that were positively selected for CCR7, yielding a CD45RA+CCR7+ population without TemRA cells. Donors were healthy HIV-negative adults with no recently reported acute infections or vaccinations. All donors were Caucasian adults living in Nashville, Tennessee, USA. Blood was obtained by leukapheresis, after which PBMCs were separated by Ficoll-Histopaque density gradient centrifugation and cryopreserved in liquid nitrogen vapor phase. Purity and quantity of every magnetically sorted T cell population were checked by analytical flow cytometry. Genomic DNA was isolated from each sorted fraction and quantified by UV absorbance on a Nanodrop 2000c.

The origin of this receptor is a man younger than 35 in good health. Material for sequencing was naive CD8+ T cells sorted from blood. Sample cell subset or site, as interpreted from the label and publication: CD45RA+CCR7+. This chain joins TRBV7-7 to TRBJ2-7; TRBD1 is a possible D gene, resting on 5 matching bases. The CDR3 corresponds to CASSFGQTYEQYF. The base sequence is TGTGCTAGCAGCTTCGGACAAACCTACGAGCAGTACTTC.